A single sample is the source of the 25 T cell receptor beta chains below, sequenced in a study of OX40 agonist ivuxolimab in advanced cancers. Sequencing used immunoSEQ multiplex PCR; TCRdb keeps in-frame clones, though not all of them. The sample records nearly 55,000 clones, more than 85% being singletons. The sample consisted of CD4+ or CD8+ T cells sorted from blood, taken in a trial of the OX40 agonist ivuxolimab. Every receptor here comes from an adult with an advanced solid tumor such as melanoma, head and neck, liver or kidney cancer.

This clone was seen a handful of times. The rearrangement joins TRBV6-1 to TRBJ2-5; 7 positions match TRBD2. The CDR3 is 15 amino acids. The germline V gene has CDR1 MNHNS and CDR2 SASEGT. V lost 3 bases and J lost 3; bases outside the gene matches: 7. CDR3 coding DNA: TGTGCCAGCAGTGATCGGGGGGTGGGTAAAGAGACCCAGTACTTC. Amino acids: CASSDRGVGKETQYF.

The CDR3 region has the DNA TGTGCCAGCAGCTTGGACAGAGATCAGCCCCAGCATTTT. It codes for CASSLDRDQPQHF. The chain is built from TRBV5-4 and TRBJ1-5; D call uncertain. V lost 0 bases and J lost 5, with 6 bases in between. CDR3 length: 13 residues. Germline-derived CDR1 and CDR2 are SGHNT and YYREEE (reference sequence). Variable domain in full (rest from reference TRBV5-4 and TRBJ1-5): ETGVTQSPTHLIKTRGQQVTLRCSSQSGHNTVSWYQQALGQGPQFIFQYYREEENGRGNFPPRFSGLQFPNYSSELNVNALELDDSALYLCASSLDRDQPQHFGDGTRLSIL.

The chain recombines TRBV5-6 with TRBJ1-1; 9 bases agree with TRBD1. After removal of 4 bases from V and 4 bases from J, the junction contained 2 bases not matched to a gene. This CDR3 is 13 amino acids long. From germline, CDR1 is SGHDT and CDR2 YYEEEE. CDR3 coding DNA: TGTGCCAGCAGCCGACAGGGGGGCACTGAAGCTTTCTTT. Its protein product is CASSRQGGTEAFF.

This rearrangement joins TRBV27 to TRBJ1-6, with D perhaps matching TRBD1 (6 bases). Trimming cost V 4 bases and J 8 bases, with 9 bases left between them. From germline, CDR1 is MNHEY and CDR2 SMNVEV (reference sequence). The CDR3 is 13 amino acids. CDR3 coding DNA: TGTGCCAGCAGTTGGGGGGCGTATTCACCCCTCCACTTT. Protein sequence: CASSWGAYSPLHF.

The V call is TRBV18, the J call TRBJ1-6; D uncertain. This CDR3 is 16 amino acids long. Deletions cut 0 bases from V and 5 bases from J, with 11 bases between. Per germline, CDR1 KGHSH and CDR2 LQKENI. CDR3 DNA: TGTGCCAGCTCACCACCATCGGGTCCAGATAATTCACCCCTCCACTTT. Its protein product is CASSPPSGPDNSPLHF. Filled out from reference TRBV18 and TRBJ1-6, the complete variable domain reads NAGVMQNPRHLVRRRGQEARLRCSPMKGHSHVYWYRQLPEEGLKFMVYLQKENIIDESGMPKERFSAEFPKEGPSILRIQQVVRGDSAAYFCASSPPSGPDNSPLHFGNGTRLTVT.

This clone was counted once. The chain uses TRBV5-1 and TRBJ2-3; D perhaps matches TRBD1 (6 bases). Trimming shortened V by 4 bases and J by 6 bases, and 15 bases separated the two germline ends. This CDR3 comprises 14 residues. Per germline, CDR1 SGHRS and CDR2 YFSETQ. The CDR3 sequence: CASSLTNRADTQYF. CDR3 sequence (DNA): TGCGCCAGCAGCCTTACCAACAGGGCGGATACGCAGTATTTT.

The chain carries TRBV19 and TRBJ1-2; TRBD1 agrees at 8 bases. V trimming: 6 bases; J trimming: 6 bases; junction bases outside the gene matches: 9. This CDR3 has 14 residues. From germline, CDR1 is LNHDA and CDR2 SQIVND (reference sequence). Here the CDR3 reads CASSPVTGGDGYTF. In nucleotides, the CDR3 is TGTGCCAGTAGCCCCGTTACAGGGGGAGATGGCTACACCTTC.

CDR3 protein: CASSPGTAYGYTF. The CDR3 DNA is TGTGCCAGCAGTCCTGGGACGGCCTATGGCTACACCTTC. This sequence joins TRBV2 and TRBJ1-2; the D gene is possibly TRBD1 (5 bases). Germline V gene lookup returns CDR1 SNHLY and CDR2 FYNNEI. The CDR3 totals 13 residues. V was pared by 5 bases and J by 4 bases, with 11 bases between.

This chain connects TRBV5-5 to TRBJ1-5; D unresolved. The V gene's germline CDR1 is SGHKS and CDR2 YYEKEE (reference sequence). The ends were cut back, 3 bases at V and 2 bases at J, with 9 bases in the middle. The CDR3 sequence is 14 residues long. The DNA for the CDR3 is TGTGCCAGCAGCTCCTTAGGAGGCAATCAGCCCCAGCATTTT. It is translated as CASSSLGGNQPQHF.

J is TRBJ2-3 and V is TRBV7-2; D is undetermined. Trimming left V 1 base short and J 6 bases short, with 14 bases between. Germline V CDR1 and CDR2: SGHTA, FQGNSA. The CDR3 runs to 15 residues. Written as DNA, the CDR3 is TGTGCCAGCAGCTTAGAGGGCAGCTACCGGGATACGCAGTATTTT. Translation gives CASSLEGSYRDTQYF.

The chain couples TRBV10-3 to TRBJ2-7; D may be TRBD1 (5 bases). The CDR3 extends over 15 amino acids. CDR1 ENHRY and CDR2 SYGVKD come from the germline V gene. V lost 0 bases to trimming and J lost 5 bases, with 14 bases between them. CDR3 DNA sequence: TGTGCCATCAGTGAGTCGGGGCAGGGTATCGACGAGCAGTACTTC. It translates to CAISESGQGIDEQYF.

This chain joins TRBV5-5 and TRBJ1-2; D possibly corresponds to TRBD1 (6 bases). Per the germline V gene, CDR1 is SGHKS and CDR2 is YYEKEE (reference sequence). The CDR3 totals 14 residues. V gave up 0 bases and J gave up 0 bases, with 6 bases separating them. CDR3 amino acids: CASSLGQANYGYTF. The CDR3 coding sequence is TGTGCCAGCAGCTTGGGACAGGCTAACTATGGCTACACCTTC.

A single count supports this clone. The chain recombines TRBV7-3 with TRBJ1-1; D is perhaps TRBD1 (5 bases). The length of the CDR3 is 15 residues. V lost 6 bases, J lost 1 base, and 15 bases lay in between. The V gene's germline CDR1 is SGHTA and CDR2 FQGTGA. The CDR3 spells CASRTDSLANTEAFF. The CDR3, as DNA: TGTGCCAGCAGGACCGACAGCCTGGCGAACACTGAAGCTTTCTTT.

The rearrangement links TRBV28 to TRBJ1-1; weak D call: TRBD1 (6 bases). Trimming removed 5 bases from V and 0 bases from J, with 13 bases in between. There are 15 residues in the CDR3. Germline CDR1 reads MDHEN; CDR2 reads SYDVKM. The chain's CDR3 is CASSISGTLNTEAFF. The CDR3 bases are TGTGCCAGCAGTATCTCCGGGACACTGAACACTGAAGCTTTCTTT.

Only a few counts were recorded for this clone. The chain recombines TRBV6-1 with TRBJ2-5, with D perhaps TRBD1 (7 bases). V was clipped by 4 bases and J by 5 bases, with 11 bases between them. Germline CDR1 and CDR2: MNHNS and SASEGT. This CDR3 is built from 13 residues. The CDR3: CASSVTGRETQYF. The CDR3 DNA follows: TGTGCCAGCAGTGTGACAGGGAGGGAGACCCAGTACTTC.

CDR3: CASSIPGPDGYTF. The CDR3 DNA is TGCGCCAGCAGCATACCGGGGCCGGATGGCTACACCTTC. The chain has TRBV5-1 and TRBJ1-2; tentatively, D is TRBD1 (5 bases). Germline CDR1 reads SGHRS; CDR2 reads YFSETQ. The CDR3 is 13 amino acids. V was cut by 4 bases and J by 6 bases, with 13 bases left in between.

The V gene is TRBV2, the J gene TRBJ1-5; D remains ambiguous. Between the trimmed V and J ends, which lost 8 bases and 4 bases, there was a span of 15 bases. CDR1 and CDR2 from the germline V gene are SNHLY and FYNNEI. The CDR3 is 14 residues long. CDR3 sequence: CASWAGLRNQPQHF. DNA for the CDR3: TGTGCCAGCTGGGCAGGTTTAAGAAATCAGCCCCAGCATTTT. The full variable domain, its missing parts supplied by reference TRBV2 and TRBJ1-5, is EPEVTQTPSHQVTQMGQEVILRCVPISNHLYFYWYRQILGQKVEFLVSFYNNEISEKSEIFDDQFSVERPDGSNFTLKIRSTKLEDSAMYFCASWAGLRNQPQHFGDGTRLSIL.

This chain uses TRBV5-5 with TRBJ1-1; D call uncertain. V was pared by 3 bases and J by 4 bases, with 13 bases between. Germline V CDR1 and CDR2: SGHKS, YYEKEE (reference sequence). The CDR3 is 14 amino acids. CDR3 sequence reads: CASSYRRQSTEAFF. Written as DNA, the CDR3 is TGTGCCAGCAGCTATCGAAGGCAGTCCACTGAAGCTTTCTTT.

The genes are TRBV5-4 and TRBJ2-1, with TRBD2 matching over 7 bases. CDR3 length equals 16 residues. Germline CDR1 is SGHNT and CDR2 is YYREEE (reference sequence). V was pared by 0 bases and J by 0 bases, with 3 bases of the junction left unmatched. Here the CDR3 reads CASSLGGGFSYNEQFF. The CDR3 DNA reads as TGTGCCAGCAGCTTGGGCGGGGGATTCTCCTACAATGAGCAGTTCTTC.

DNA for the CDR3: TGTGCCAGTAGTATAGTGGGGACGAACACTGAAGCTTTCTTT. The encoded protein is CASSIVGTNTEAFF. This rearrangement joins TRBV19 to TRBJ1-1; D is possibly TRBD1 (5 bases). Germline V CDR1 and CDR2: LNHDA, SQIVND (reference sequence). V lost 1 base and J 1 base, leaving 7 bases between the germline ends. The CDR3 covers 14 residues.

This rearrangement joins TRBV19 to TRBJ2-5, with 10 bases that match TRBD1. Germline loops: CDR1 LNHDA, CDR2 SQIVND (reference sequence). Losses at the gene ends were 4 bases for V and 5 bases for J; bases not matched to a gene: 7. The CDR3 runs 15 residues. DNA of the CDR3: TGTGCCAGTAGTACTCGACAGGGGGCGAGGGAGACCCAGTACTTC. Protein: CASSTRQGARETQYF.

This clone was observed a handful of times. The chain recombines TRBV18 with TRBJ2-7; 9 bases match TRBD1. Losses at the gene ends were 3 bases for V and 4 bases for J; bases not matched to a gene: 7. Germline V CDR1 and CDR2: KGHSH, LQKENI. The CDR3 is made up of 15 amino acids. CDR3 amino acids: CASSPPGQGKYEQYF. The DNA for the CDR3 is TGTGCCAGCTCACCCCCGGGACAGGGAAAATACGAGCAGTACTTC.

This chain joins TRBV7-3 and TRBJ2-7; TRBD1 aligns across 10 bases. Germline CDR1 reads SGHTA; CDR2 reads FQGTGA. Trimming removed 7 bases from V and 4 bases from J; junction bases left unmatched: 19. The CDR3 consists of 18 residues. In DNA, the CDR3 is TGTGCCAGCAACCTAGGAGGCATCGGACAGGGGGTGAAGTACGAGCAGTACTTC. Translated: CASNLGGIGQGVKYEQYF. The entire variable domain, with the rest obtained from reference TRBV7-3 and TRBJ2-7, is as follows: GAGVSQTPSNKVTEKGKYVELRCDPISGHTALYWYRQSLGQGPEFLIYFQGTGAADDSGLPNDRFFAVRPEGSVSTLKIQRTERGDSAVYLCASNLGGIGQGVKYEQYFGPGTRLTVT.

This clone appeared a few times. The rearrangement uses TRBV30 and TRBJ2-5; TRBD2 agrees at 14 bases. The CDR3 is 15 amino acids. Germline values: CDR1 GTSNPN, CDR2 SVGIG (reference sequence). V shed 5 bases, J shed 3 bases, and the junction held 5 bases outside the gene matches. The CDR3 here is CAWRRGLAGEETQYF. CDR3 nucleotides: TGTGCCTGGCGCCGGGGACTAGCGGGAGAAGAGACCCAGTACTTC.

This chain links TRBV6-6 with TRBJ2-5; 8 nucleotides match TRBD2. Per the germline V gene, CDR1 is MNHNY and CDR2 is SVGAGI (reference sequence). Trimming took 4 bases from V and 1 from J; bases not matched to a gene: 2. There are 14 residues in the CDR3. The CDR3, as DNA: TGTGCCAGCAGTTCCACTAGCGGCCAAGAGACCCAGTACTTC. This encodes CASSSTSGQETQYF.